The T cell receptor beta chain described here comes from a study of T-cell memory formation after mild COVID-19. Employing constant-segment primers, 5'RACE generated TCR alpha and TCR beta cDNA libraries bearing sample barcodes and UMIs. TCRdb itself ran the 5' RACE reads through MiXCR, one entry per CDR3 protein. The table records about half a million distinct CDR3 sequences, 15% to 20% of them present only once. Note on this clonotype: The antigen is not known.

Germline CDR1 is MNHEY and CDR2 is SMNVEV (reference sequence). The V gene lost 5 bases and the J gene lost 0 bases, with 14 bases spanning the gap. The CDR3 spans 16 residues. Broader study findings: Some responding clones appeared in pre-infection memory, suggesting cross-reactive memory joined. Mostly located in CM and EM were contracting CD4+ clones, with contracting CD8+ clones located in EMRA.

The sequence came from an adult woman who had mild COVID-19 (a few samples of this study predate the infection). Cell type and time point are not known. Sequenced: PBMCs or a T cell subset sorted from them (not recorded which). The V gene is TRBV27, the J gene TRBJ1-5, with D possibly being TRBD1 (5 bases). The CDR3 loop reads CASSEAGTDSNQPQHF. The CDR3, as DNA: TGTGCCAGCAGTGAAGCCGGGACGGATAGCAATCAGCCCCAGCATTTT.